Given below is one T cell receptor (beta chain) in context. All enrollees were about 18 to 95 years old and from fewer than 30 US areas. Categorization into cohorts depended on clinical history that participants reported. This CDR3 contains 15 residues. The germline CDR1 and CDR2 sequences are LNHDA and SQIVND (reference sequence). V lost 7 bases and J 2 bases, leaving 14 bases between the germline ends. The data belong to a study of blood T cell repertoires in COVID-19. The overall study: Researchers got acute and convalescent COVID-19 samples from the United States, Italy and Spain. Nucleic acid was either cDNA or gDNA, and it came from T cells, B-cell-depleted T cells, or PBMCs.

Profiling relied on immunoSEQ multiplex PCR, and the TCRdb table lists in-frame clones only, not all of them. The sample shows over 350,000 clones, approximately 87% of them seen only once. Sequenced sample: PBMCs or T cells enriched from blood (not recorded which). This clonotype was sampled from a woman aged 45-60 years who had recovered from COVID-19. The rearrangement uses TRBV19 and TRBJ2-2; D may be TRBD1 (6 bases). The CDR3 is CASTNDRRNTGELFF. The CDR3 nucleotides read TGTGCCAGTACTAACGACAGGCGAAACACCGGGGAGCTGTTTTTT. The full variable domain, completed using reference TRBV19 and TRBJ2-2, is DGGITQSPKYLFRKEGQNVTLSCEQNLNHDAMYWYRQDPGQGLRLIYYSQIVNDFQKGDIAEGYSVSREKKESFPLTVTSAQKNPTAFYLCASTNDRRNTGELFFGEGSRLTVL.